One and the same sample provided the 15 T cell receptor beta chains below, sequenced in a study of Ad26.COV2.S vaccination and SARS-CoV-2 variants. Treatment indicated: 19 received Ad26.COV2.S at low or high dose, single or two shots; roughly 5 received placebo; per-sample allocation not given. Material that was analyzed had been drawn on day 63 after the first vaccine or placebo injection. Method: immunoSEQ multiplex PCR; TCRdb's copy keeps in-frame clones and lacks some. The table has under 550,000 clones, more than 80% seen once. The sequencing used peripheral blood, collected in a trial of Ad26.COV2.S vaccine versus placebo. The source of these receptors is a person between 18 and 60 years old who received the Ad26.COV2.S COVID-19 vaccine or a placebo.

The V and J genes are TRBV30 and TRBJ2-2; D not resolved. The CDR3 has 13 amino acids. Trimming stripped 0 bases from V and 6 bases from J, with 8 bases between. The germline V gene encodes CDR1 GTSNPN and CDR2 SVGIG (reference sequence). CDR3 in DNA: TGTGCCTGGAGTGTACAAGGGCCCGGGGAGCTGTTTTTT. This encodes CAWSVQGPGELFF.

The chain recombines TRBV3-1 (or the pseudogene TRBV3-2) with TRBJ2-7, with D uncertain. CDR1 LGHDT and CDR2 YNNKEL come from the germline V gene (reference sequence). Trimming removed 6 bases from V and 5 bases from J, with 14 bases in between. The CDR3 totals 13 residues. CDR3: CASSVLSHNEQYF. The CDR3 DNA reads as TGTGCCAGCAGTGTTCTCAGTCACAACGAGCAGTACTTC.

As concerns this clone: Within the sample, other DNA sequences also encode this same CDR3. V is TRBV27 and J is TRBJ2-7, with D uncertain. Trimming shortened V by 0 bases and J by 0 bases, and 3 bases separated the two germline ends. The CDR3 has 13 amino acids. Germline-derived CDR1 and CDR2 are MNHEY and SMNVEV (reference sequence). The CDR3: CASSLSTSYEQYF. The CDR3 DNA reads as TGTGCCAGCAGTTTATCCACCTCCTACGAGCAGTACTTC.

This chain uses TRBV5-1 with TRBJ2-1; D may be TRBD2 (6 bases). The germline V gene encodes CDR1 SGHRS and CDR2 YFSETQ. This CDR3 has 16 amino acids. V lost 3 bases, J lost 0 bases, and 13 bases lay in between. DNA of the CDR3: TGCGCCAGCAGCTGGACGGAGGGGAGCTCCTACAATGAGCAGTTCTTC. Translating gives CASSWTEGSSYNEQFF.

In this sample, this clone turned up once. The V and J genes are TRBV11-2 and TRBJ1-2, with 9 bases aligning to TRBD1. CDR3 length equals 17 residues. Unmatched junction bases numbered 7, after V lost 2 bases and J lost 0 bases. CDR1 SGHAT and CDR2 FQNNGV come from the germline V gene. CDR3 loop: CASSLRGQGPSNYGYTF. CDR3 coding DNA: TGTGCCAGCAGCTTAAGGGGACAGGGCCCTTCTAACTATGGCTACACCTTC. Combining the CDR3 with reference TRBV11-2 and TRBJ1-2 gives the whole variable domain EAGVAQSPRYKIIEKRQSVAFWCNPISGHATLYWYQQILGQGPKLLIQFQNNGVVDDSQLPKDRFSAERLKGVDSTLKIQPAKLEDSAVYLCASSLRGQGPSNYGYTFGSGTRLTVV.

J is TRBJ2-6 and V is TRBV7-9; D is possibly TRBD1 or TRBD2 (5 bases each). This CDR3 contains 19 residues. Germline CDR1 reads SEHNR; CDR2 reads FQNEAQ (reference sequence). The V end was cut by 4 bases, the J end by 0 bases, with 19 bases between. CDR3 sequence (DNA): TGTGCCAGCAGCTCAACAATCGGGACGCAGAGCTCTGGGGCCAACGTCCTGACTTTC. It specifies CASSSTIGTQSSGANVLTF.

The rearrangement links TRBV27 to TRBJ2-2; 9 positions agree with TRBD2. CDR1 is MNHEY and CDR2 is SMNVEV in the germline V gene (reference sequence). V was clipped by 6 bases and J by 7 bases; unmatched bases: 6. There are 14 residues in the CDR3. The CDR3 reads CASRIAGASGELFF. The CDR3 nucleotides read TGTGCCAGCAGAATAGCGGGAGCTAGCGGGGAGCTGTTTTTT.

The V and J genes are TRBV7-9 and TRBJ2-7; no definite D call. The ends were cut back, 0 bases at V and 0 bases at J, with 6 bases in the middle. The CDR3 extends over 14 amino acids. CDR1 SEHNR and CDR2 FQNEAQ come from the germline V gene (reference sequence). CDR3 amino acids: CASSLASLSYEQYF. In DNA, the CDR3 is TGTGCCAGCAGCTTAGCGAGCCTCTCCTACGAGCAGTACTTC.

The genes are TRBV24-1 and TRBJ1-4, with D tentatively TRBD1 (6 bases). Germline CDR1 KGHDR, CDR2 SFDVKD. The CDR3 covers 16 residues. Trimming shortened V by 4 bases and J by 11 bases, and 22 bases separated the two germline ends. CDR3 residues: CATSDPTDSSLGKLFF. The CDR3 DNA reads as TGTGCCACCAGTGACCCCACGGACAGCTCCCTGGGGAAACTGTTTTTT.

The chain links TRBV24-1 to TRBJ2-3; TRBD1 might be the D (5 bases). Per germline, CDR1 KGHDR and CDR2 SFDVKD. Trimming removed 5 bases from V and 2 bases from J, with 10 bases in between. CDR3 length: 14 amino acids. The CDR3 DNA is TGTGCCACCAGTGGTGGGGCCCCCACAGATACGCAGTATTTT. This gives the protein CATSGGAPTDTQYF.

This chain joins TRBV5-1 and TRBJ1-1; TRBD1 agrees at 7 bases. CDR3 length: 16 residues. With V trimmed by 1 base and J by 2 bases, 8 bases remained unmatched. CDR1 and CDR2 from the germline V gene are SGHRS and YFSETQ. The CDR3 DNA follows: TGCGCCAGCAGCTTGATTTCGACAGGGATCAACACTGAAGCTTTCTTT. This gives the protein CASSLISTGINTEAFF.

As for this clone: This CDR3 is also generated by other DNA sequences in the sample. The V and J genes are TRBV5-1 and TRBJ2-2; the D is unclear. This CDR3 contains 13 residues. Germline V CDR1 and CDR2: SGHRS, YFSETQ. The ends were cut back, 0 bases at V and 4 bases at J, with 4 bases in the middle. The CDR3 nucleotides are TGCGCCAGCAGCTTGGGCGGCACCGGGGAGCTGTTTTTT. This sequence encodes CASSLGGTGELFF.

The genes are TRBV5-8 and TRBJ2-1, with D possibly matching TRBD2 (6 bases). Germline V gene data show CDR1 as SGHTS and CDR2 as YDEGEE. The CDR3 sequence is 15 residues long. V lost 1 base and J 1 base, leaving 9 bases between the germline ends. CDR3 sequence (DNA): TGTGCCAGCAGCTTGCGGGAGTTTTCCTACAATGAGCAGTTCTTC. Encoded protein: CASSLREFSYNEQFF.

This clone was picked up one time. V and J are TRBV4-3 and TRBJ2-1; D not certain. This CDR3 contains 16 residues. Germline lookup yields CDR1 LGHNA and CDR2 YSLEER. V was shortened by 1 base and J by 8 bases, with 18 bases between the two germline ends. As DNA, the CDR3 is TGCGCCAGCAGCCAAGGGGAATACCAAATGGGCGATGAGCAGTTCTTC. This encodes CASSQGEYQMGDEQFF.

This sequence joins TRBV6-2 or TRBV6-3 and TRBJ2-7, with 8 bases fitting TRBD1. The CDR3 is 17 residues long. The V gene's germline CDR1 is MNHEY and CDR2 SVGEGT. Trimming cost V 6 bases and J 4 bases; bases outside gene matches: 17. This CDR3 reads CASSYDRGWGNFYEQYF. In nucleotides, the CDR3 is TGTGCCAGCAGCTATGACAGGGGATGGGGTAATTTTTACGAGCAGTACTTC.